This T cell receptor (beta chain) was identified in a study of cytomegalovirus exposure and HLA in healthy donors. Study in general: Early release data held 75 million to 100 million unique TCRs from HLA-typed donors.

This clone showed up just once. V was clipped by 2 bases and J by 4 bases, with 11 bases between them. The length of the CDR3 is 13 residues. Germline V lookup: CDR1 SQVTM, CDR2 ANQGSEA. Primers: 60 Vbeta forward and 13 Jbeta reverse. Some clones are missing from TCRdb's copy, which holds only in-frame ones; the method was immunoSEQ multiplex PCR. The repertoire holds 150,000 to 200,000 clones, with nearly 80% as singletons. The chain links TRBV29-1 to TRBJ2-5; D gene unclear. This clonotype was sampled from a man between 45 and 60 years old in good health and CMV-seropositive. The specimen sequenced was PBMCs. The CDR3 loop is CSVELVVPETQYF. The CDR3 coding sequence is TGCAGCGTTGAACTAGTTGTACCAGAGACCCAGTACTTC. Full variable domain (remainder filled in from reference TRBV29-1 and TRBJ2-5): SAVISQKPSRDICQRGTSLTIQCQVDSQVTMMFWYRQQPGQSLTLIATANQGSEATYESGFVIDKFPISRPNLTFSTLTVSNMSPEDSSIYLCSVELVVPETQYFGPGTRLLVL.